The table lists the clone carrying this T cell receptor (beta chain) with many counts. Germline V CDR1 and CDR2: MNHNY, SVGAGI (reference sequence). V dropped 6 bases and J dropped 0 bases, with 5 bases sitting between them. CDR3 length: 12 amino acids. This entry is derived from a study of T cells after yellow fever vaccination. TCRdb reanalysed the 5' RACE reads using MiXCR and keeps one entry per CDR3 protein. The sample consists of around 15,000 distinct CDR3 sequences, about 4% of them appearing once. The chain uses TRBV6-6 and TRBJ2-5; possibly TRBD2 for D (5 bases). This receptor was taken from a young man who received the YFV17D yellow fever vaccine. This specimen was PBMCs, either bulk or a sorted T-cell subset (CD4+, CD8+, memory, or dextramer-sorted; not recorded which), taken 15 days after the yellow fever booster vaccination. CDR3 DNA sequence: TGTGCCAGCAGGGACTACCAAGAGACCCAGTACTTC. Its translation is CASRDYQETQYF.